Following are 13 T cell receptor beta chains from one sample sequenced in a study of naive and memory T cell subsets (dated by TCRdb to the late 2010s). Findings and caveats that apply to the study as a whole: Naive repertoires, especially CD8, contained a few larger clonotypes, possibly memory cells re-expressing CD45RA.

The method behind the library was UMI-ligation and nested PCR. Sequencing relied on an Illumina MiSeq. The beta constant-region primer was an equimolar mix of two oligonucleotides covering both TRBC1 and TRBC2. The ligated cDNA went through four rounds of PCR with nested alpha and beta constant-region primers together with the SP2 primer. TCRdb reprocessing: public reads trimmed at Q25 with fastp, clones called with MiXCR, in-frame beta chains kept. Every distinct CDR3 protein forms one entry, paired with its most common genes and DNA. Present in this sample are roughly 92,000 distinct CDR3 sequences, over 9% of which were seen just once. The top ten clones comprise 0.12% to 0.15% of the sample. Antigen specificity for these receptors is unknown. The sequencing input was naive CD4+ T cells from blood. Read against the paper, the sample's cell subset or site label means: naive T cells, CD45RA high CD27+. These receptors were taken from a human donor in good health.

The table lists this clonotype with a few counts. The chain employs TRBV10-3 and TRBJ2-1, with D perhaps matching TRBD2 (7 bases). This CDR3 region has 16 residues. Germline V gives CDR1 ENHRY, CDR2 SYGVKD. V was clipped by 2 bases and J by 4 bases, with 15 bases between them. The CDR3 coding sequence is TGTGCCATCAGTGAGAGGGAGGGGGTCGTGTACAATGAGCAGTTCTTC. It codes for CAISEREGVVYNEQFF.

Note on this clonotype: A single base separates this from a much larger clone, so it may be a read error. The CDR3 DNA is TGTGCCAGCAGCGTAGAACTAGCGACTAGCACAGATACGCAGTATTTT. This encodes CASSVELATSTDTQYF. V and J are TRBV9 and TRBJ2-3; 7 nucleotides agree with TRBD2. With 0 bases clipped from V and 0 bases from J, the junction kept 4 bases outside the gene matches. Germline loops: CDR1 SGDLS, CDR2 YYNGEE. This CDR3 contains 16 residues.

A few counts support this clonotype. J is TRBJ1-5 and V is TRBV12-3 or TRBV12-4; D gene ambiguous. Between the trimmed V and J ends, which lost 5 bases and 5 bases, there was a span of 10 bases. CDR3 length equals 13 residues. The chain's CDR3 is CASSQSTYQPQHF. CDR3 in DNA: TGTGCCAGCAGTCAGAGCACCTATCAGCCCCAGCATTTT.

This clonotype was found many times. The V gene is TRBV7-2, the J gene TRBJ2-7, with 7 bases fitting TRBD2. Germline CDR1 and CDR2: SGHTA and FQGNSA. The CDR3 runs 16 residues. The junction had 13 bases not matched to a gene; V was cut back by 5 bases and J by 3 bases. This CDR3 is CASSPKAGEGRYEQYF. CDR3 DNA sequence: TGTGCCAGCAGCCCAAAGGCGGGAGAAGGGCGCTACGAGCAGTACTTC.

This chain connects TRBV6-5 to TRBJ1-2; the D gene is possibly TRBD1 (5 bases). This CDR3 is 12 amino acids long. CDR1 and CDR2 (germline): MNHEY, SVGAGI. V was cut by 2 bases and J by 8 bases, with 9 bases left in between. Here the CDR3 DNA reads TGTGCCAGCAGTTACCAGGGAGGCGGCTACACCTTC. This encodes CASSYQGGGYTF.

This clonotype has just a few counts. CDR3 amino acids: CASSPDRNYGYTF. Here the CDR3 DNA reads TGTGCCAGCAGCCCGGACAGAAACTATGGCTACACCTTC. This chain uses TRBV6-2 or TRBV6-3 with TRBJ1-2, with D perhaps matching TRBD1 (6 bases). With 6 bases removed from V and 2 bases from J, the gap between germline ends came to 10 bases. In germline, CDR1 is MNHEY, CDR2 SVGEGT. The CDR3 extends over 13 amino acids.

This clonotype was observed a few times. The chain is built from TRBV28 and TRBJ2-7, with TRBD1 matching over 7 bases. The junction had 5 bases not matched to a gene; V was cut back by 7 bases and J by 5 bases. The germline CDR1 and CDR2 sequences are MDHEN and SYDVKM. The CDR3 consists of 12 residues. In DNA, the CDR3 is TGTGCCAGCAATTCCGACAGGGACGAGCAGTACTTC. Translating gives CASNSDRDEQYF.

This clonotype was detected ten times or more. The chain recombines TRBV18 with TRBJ2-3; the match to TRBD1 covers 8 bases. Germline V gives CDR1 KGHSH, CDR2 LQKENI. The CDR3 has 15 residues. The trim removed 6 bases at V and 1 base at J, leaving 6 bases unmatched. CDR3 region: CASSRPGQGTDTQYF. As DNA, the CDR3 is TGTGCCAGCTCCCGACCGGGACAGGGCACAGATACGCAGTATTTT.

This clonotype was found a few times. The genes are TRBV5-1 and TRBJ2-7, with D possibly TRBD1 on 6 matching bases. The CDR3 runs to 15 residues. Germline V CDR1 and CDR2: SGHRS, YFSETQ. Trimming removed 6 bases at V and 3 bases at J, with 19 bases between. CDR3 DNA sequence: TGCGCCAGCACCCATTCGCCGGACAGAGTCTACGAGCAGTACTTC. It yields the protein CASTHSPDRVYEQYF.

The chain employs TRBV5-5 and TRBJ2-2; D may be TRBD1 or TRBD2 (5 bases each). CDR1 and CDR2 (germline): SGHKS, YYEKEE (reference sequence). The CDR3 length is 14 residues. V was trimmed by 2 bases and J by 6 bases, leaving 11 bases between them. The CDR3, as DNA: TGTGCCAGCAGCTTTGGTAGAGGGGCCGGGGAGCTGTTTTTT. This gives the protein CASSFGRGAGELFF.

The chain couples TRBV12-3 or TRBV12-4 to TRBJ1-1; D ambiguous. This CDR3 region has 11 residues. V was shortened by 4 bases and J by 7 bases, with 7 bases between the two germline ends. Here the CDR3 reads CASSSRIEAFF. The CDR3 DNA sequence: TGTGCCAGCAGTTCACGGATTGAAGCTTTCTTT.

This clonotype came up a few times. The rearrangement joins TRBV14 to TRBJ2-1; D gene unclear. V lost 1 base and J 7 bases, leaving 23 bases between the germline ends. CDR1 and CDR2 (germline): SGHDN, FVKESK. CDR3 length equals 18 residues. In DNA form, the CDR3 reads TGTGCCAGCAGCCAAGTCCTCCGACCGCGCAAAGAAAGGAATGAGCAGTTCTTC. Its protein is CASSQVLRPRKERNEQFF.

This clonotype has a count of ten or more. The chain carries TRBV9 and TRBJ2-7; D may be TRBD2 (5 bases). This CDR3 has 16 amino acids. CDR1 is SGDLS, CDR2 YYNGEE, per germline. Trimming left V 3 bases short and J 5 bases short, with 21 bases between. Here the CDR3 reads CASSARRQGRWNEQYF. The CDR3 DNA reads as TGTGCCAGCAGCGCCCGACGTCAAGGGAGATGGAACGAGCAGTACTTC.